This TCR beta chain was recovered during a study of follicular helper T cells after annual influenza vaccination. Across the study: Blood was drawn on days 0, 7 and 28 after vaccination.

Repertoires were generated with immunoSEQ multiplex PCR, while TCRdb's copy carries only in-frame clones and drops some. The sample lists about 27,000 clones; roughly 80% were seen once. Time point noted: 2014-2015 season, pre-vaccination. The CDR3 extends over 15 amino acids. Germline CDR1 is SGHRS and CDR2 is YFSETQ. Trimming at V came to 0 bases and at J to 5 bases, leaving 7 bases not matched to a gene. This rearrangement joins TRBV5-1 to TRBJ1-1; 7 nucleotides align to TRBD1. The material sequenced was CXCR5+ CD38- circulating T follicular helper cells from blood, taken on the day of influenza vaccination. Specified subset: circulating Tfh, non-naive CD4+CXCR5+PD-1+ (ICOS+CD38+ or ICOS-CD38-). The receptor was isolated from an adult who received the influenza vaccine. The CDR3 reads CASSLGQGFETEAFF. DNA of the CDR3: TGCGCCAGCAGCTTGGGACAGGGTTTTGAGACTGAAGCTTTCTTT.